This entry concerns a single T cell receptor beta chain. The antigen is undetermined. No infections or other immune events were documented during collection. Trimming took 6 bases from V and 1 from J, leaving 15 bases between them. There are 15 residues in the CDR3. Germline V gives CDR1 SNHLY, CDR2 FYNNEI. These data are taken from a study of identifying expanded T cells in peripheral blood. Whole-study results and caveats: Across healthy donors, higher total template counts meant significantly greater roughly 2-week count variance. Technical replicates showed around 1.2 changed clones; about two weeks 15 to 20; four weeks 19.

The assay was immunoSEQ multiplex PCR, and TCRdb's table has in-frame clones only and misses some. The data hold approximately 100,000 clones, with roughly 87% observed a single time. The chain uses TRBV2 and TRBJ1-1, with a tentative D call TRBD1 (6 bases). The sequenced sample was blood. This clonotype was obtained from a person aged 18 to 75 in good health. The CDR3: CASRHREVGNTEAFF. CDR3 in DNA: TGTGCCAGCAGGCACAGGGAGGTTGGGAACACTGAAGCTTTCTTT. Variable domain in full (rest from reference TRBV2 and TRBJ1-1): EPEVTQTPSHQVTQMGQEVILRCVPISNHLYFYWYRQILGQKVEFLVSFYNNEISEKSEIFDDQFSVERPDGSNFTLKIRSTKLEDSAMYFCASRHREVGNTEAFFGQGTRLTVV.